These 27 T cell receptor beta chains came from one sample sequenced in a study of cytomegalovirus exposure and HLA in healthy donors. Primers included in the PCR were 60 Vbeta and 13 Jbeta primers. Sequencing used immunoSEQ multiplex PCR; TCRdb keeps in-frame clones, though not all of them. Among around 97,000 clones, almost 80% were seen once, and the ten largest hold approximately 4%. Material: PBMCs. The source is a man aged 45-60 years in good health and CMV-seropositive.

This rearrangement joins TRBV4-2 to TRBJ2-7; 9 bases agree with TRBD2. The V and J ends lost 0 bases and 4 bases, in that order; junction bases with no gene match: 4. From germline, CDR1 is LGHNA and CDR2 YNFKEQ. This CDR3 spans 15 amino acids. CDR3 sequence reads: CASSQDASGNYEQYF. In DNA form, the CDR3 reads TGTGCCAGCAGCCAAGATGCTAGCGGGAATTACGAGCAGTACTTC.

With respect to this clone: The same CDR3 arises from other DNA sequences in this sample as well. J is TRBJ2-3 and V is TRBV7-2, with a tentative D call TRBD1 (6 bases). Germline lookup yields CDR1 SGHTA and CDR2 FQGNSA. The V and J ends lost 2 bases and 0 bases respectively, with 6 bases between them. CDR3 length: 14 residues. CDR3 amino acids: CASSLQGSTDTQYF. The CDR3 region has the DNA TGTGCCAGCAGCTTACAGGGGAGCACAGATACGCAGTATTTT.

In the case of this clone: A read error may account for a junction end that differs from germline. This CDR3 is also generated by other DNA sequences in the sample. The chain's CDR3 is CASSFLGGANYGYTF. CDR3 bases: TGTGCCAGCAGCTTTTTGGGGGGGGCTAACTATGGCTATACCTTC. This chain connects TRBV7-9 to TRBJ1-2, with D possibly being TRBD1 (6 bases). The V gene's germline CDR1 is SEHNR and CDR2 FQNEAQ (reference sequence). CDR3 length: 15 residues.

V usage is TRBV29-1 and J usage is TRBJ2-1, with D possibly TRBD1 on 6 matching bases. Germline CDR1 is SQVTM and CDR2 is ANQGSEA. V lost 3 bases, J lost 8 bases, and 11 bases lay in between. This CDR3 has 12 amino acids. The CDR3 sequence is CSVEGAWDEQFF. The CDR3, as DNA: TGCAGCGTTGAGGGGGCCTGGGATGAGCAGTTCTTC.

V gene TRBV5-1 combines with J gene TRBJ2-7, with TRBD2 matching 10 bases. CDR3 size: 15 residues. With V trimmed by 2 bases and J by 3 bases, 5 bases remained unmatched. The germline CDR1 and CDR2 sequences are SGHRS and YFSETQ. This chain's CDR3 is CASSFSGRTFYEQYF. The CDR3, as DNA: TGCGCCAGCAGCTTTAGCGGGAGGACGTTCTACGAGCAGTACTTC.

The V and J genes are TRBV27 and TRBJ2-2, with TRBD2 as a possible D gene (6 bases). The ends were cut back, 3 bases at V and 1 base at J, with 15 bases in the middle. The CDR3 has 17 residues. Germline CDR1 reads MNHEY; CDR2 reads SMNVEV (reference sequence). CDR3 sequence reads: CASSLEGGRLNTGELFF. CDR3 in DNA: TGTGCCAGCAGTTTGGAGGGCGGCAGACTGAACACCGGGGAGCTGTTTTTT.

The rearrangement uses TRBV6-6 and TRBJ2-6, with 7 bases fitting TRBD1. The CDR3 has 15 residues. Germline V CDR1 and CDR2: MNHNY, SVGAGI (reference sequence). J lost 2 bases, V lost 6 bases, and 4 bases had no gene match. The CDR3: CASSYGQAGANVLTF. CDR3 DNA: TGTGCCAGCAGCTACGGACAGGCTGGGGCCAACGTCCTGACTTTC.

The chain is built from TRBV11-2 and TRBJ2-5, with D perhaps matching TRBD1 (6 bases). The DNA end favors TRBJ2-7, so the J call may be wrong. Germline CDR1 SGHAT, CDR2 FQNNGV. The CDR3 extends over 14 amino acids. The CDR3, as DNA: TGTGCCAGCAGCTTTACAGGGACGGTCTACGAGCAGTACTTC. This sequence encodes CASSFTGTVYEQYF.

The CDR3 nucleotides read TGCGCCAGCAGCCAAGTCGTAACGGCAGATACGCAGTATTTT. Protein product: CASSQVVTADTQYF. The chain combines TRBV4-1 with TRBJ2-3; D not certain. From germline, CDR1 is MGHRA and CDR2 YSYEKL. The CDR3 covers 14 residues. V dropped 1 base and J dropped 4 bases, with 9 bases sitting between them.

The sample holds one count of this clone. This rearrangement joins TRBV7-3 to TRBJ1-1; D remains unclear. The CDR3 is 13 residues long. Germline lookup yields CDR1 SGHTA and CDR2 FQGTGA. Trimming pared 1 base from V and 7 bases from J, leaving 10 bases between. The CDR3 bases are TGTGCCAGCAGCTTAAGAAGAGATAGTGAAGCTTTCTTT. Translating gives CASSLRRDSEAFF. Full variable domain (outside the CDR3, taken from reference TRBV7-3 and TRBJ1-1): GAGVSQTPSNKVTEKGKYVELRCDPISGHTALYWYRQSLGQGPEFLIYFQGTGAADDSGLPNDRFFAVRPEGSVSTLKIQRTERGDSAVYLCASSLRRDSEAFFGQGTRLTVV.

The rearrangement uses TRBV13 and TRBJ2-3, with a weak D call TRBD2 (6 bases). CDR3 length equals 16 residues. Germline CDR1 and CDR2: PRHDT and FYEKMQ (reference sequence). V was shortened by 5 bases and J by 0 bases, with 15 bases between the two germline ends. The DNA for the CDR3 is TGTGCCAGCAGCACCCGTGGCGGGATTAGCACAGATACGCAGTATTTT. Translation: CASSTRGGISTDTQYF. Full variable domain (missing parts from reference TRBV13 and TRBJ2-3): AAGVIQSPRHLIKEKRETATLKCYPIPRHDTVYWYQQGPGQDPQFLISFYEKMQSDKGSIPDRFSAQQFSDYHSELNMSSLELGDSALYFCASSTRGGISTDTQYFGPGTRLTVL.

The chain recombines TRBV2 with TRBJ2-1; the match to TRBD2 covers 11 bases. Looked up from germline, CDR1 is SNHLY and CDR2 is FYNNEI. Trimming took 7 bases from V and 1 from J; bases not matched to a gene: 9. There are 17 residues in the CDR3. CDR3 bases: TGTGCCAGCACCCAGGGCCTAGCGGGAGGATCCTACAATGAGCAGTTCTTC. Amino acids: CASTQGLAGGSYNEQFF.

V gene TRBV18 combines with J gene TRBJ2-1; D uncertain. Germline V gene data show CDR1 as KGHSH and CDR2 as LQKENI. The CDR3 runs 12 residues. V was clipped by 0 bases and J by 15 bases, with 12 bases between them. The CDR3 DNA reads as TGTGCCAGCTCACCACCGGGCTCCTTAGGGTTCTTC. Translation: CASSPPGSLGFF.

This clone appeared a single time. V usage is TRBV27 and J usage is TRBJ1-5; D ambiguous. This CDR3 is 13 amino acids long. The V gene's germline CDR1 is MNHEY and CDR2 SMNVEV (reference sequence). Trimming removed 5 bases at V and 3 bases at J, with 8 bases between. CDR3: CASSPRPNQPQHF. The CDR3 nucleotides are TGTGCCAGCAGTCCCAGGCCCAATCAGCCCCAGCATTTT.

The J gene is TRBJ2-7, the V gene TRBV5-1, with 7 bases matching TRBD2. Trimming took 4 bases from V and 3 from J; bases not matched to a gene: 7. CDR1 and CDR2 from the germline V gene are SGHRS and YFSETQ. The CDR3 is 14 amino acids. The CDR3 nucleotides are TGCGCCAGCAGCCCAAGCGGGACGGGCTACGAGCAGTACTTC. Its protein product is CASSPSGTGYEQYF.

The chain is built from TRBV7-2 and TRBJ2-2; TRBD2 might be the D (6 bases). The CDR3 contains 16 residues. Trimming removed 4 bases at V and 3 bases at J, with 15 bases between. Per the germline V gene, CDR1 is SGHTA and CDR2 is FQGNSA. CDR3 sequence reads: CASSWGGRMHTGELFF. The DNA for the CDR3 is TGTGCCAGCAGCTGGGGAGGCAGGATGCACACCGGGGAGCTGTTTTTT. Using reference TRBV7-2 and TRBJ2-2 for the parts outside the CDR3, the full variable domain is GAGVSQSPSNKVTEKGKDVELRCDPISGHTALYWYRQSLGQGLEFLIYFQGNSAPDKSGLPSDRFSAERTGGSVSTLTIQRTQQEDSAVYLCASSWGGRMHTGELFFGEGSRLTVL.

The rearrangement links TRBV18 to TRBJ1-3; D is uncertain. The ends were cut back, 4 bases at V and 0 bases at J, with 13 bases in the middle. The germline V gene has CDR1 KGHSH and CDR2 LQKENI. The CDR3 sequence is 16 residues long. CDR3 bases: TGTGCCAGCTCACTCGACACCGTTTTCTCTGGAAACACCATATATTTT. Protein: CASSLDTVFSGNTIYF.

The chain combines TRBV18 with TRBJ2-1; 10 positions match TRBD1. The CDR3 consists of 15 residues. The V and J ends lost 4 bases and 6 bases, in that order; junction bases with no gene match: 6. The germline V gene has CDR1 KGHSH and CDR2 LQKENI. CDR3 protein: CASSRTGGAANEQFF. The CDR3 DNA reads as TGTGCCAGCTCACGGACAGGGGGAGCCGCCAATGAGCAGTTCTTC. Supplemented by reference TRBV18 and TRBJ2-1, the full variable domain reads NAGVMQNPRHLVRRRGQEARLRCSPMKGHSHVYWYRQLPEEGLKFMVYLQKENIIDESGMPKERFSAEFPKEGPSILRIQQVVRGDSAAYFCASSRTGGAANEQFFGPGTRLTVL.

This chain connects TRBV2 to TRBJ1-4, with 8 bases matching TRBD1. V gave up 5 bases and J gave up 7 bases; unmatched junction bases: 6. Germline CDR1 reads SNHLY; CDR2 reads FYNNEI. The CDR3 contains 14 residues. CDR3 nucleotides: TGTGCCAGCAGTACGCAGGGGGCGGGTGAAAAACTGTTTTTT. Protein product: CASSTQGAGEKLFF.

Only a few counts were recorded for this clone. The rearrangement uses TRBV5-6 and TRBJ2-1; the D gene is possibly TRBD2 (6 bases). The CDR3 consists of 15 residues. Trimming took 0 bases from V and 4 from J, leaving 11 bases between them. Germline-derived CDR1 and CDR2 are SGHDT and YYEEEE. The CDR3 bases are TGTGCCAGCAGCTTGGGGATAGCGGTATACAATGAGCAGTTCTTC. Its translation is CASSLGIAVYNEQFF. Combining the CDR3 with reference TRBV5-6 and TRBJ2-1 gives the whole variable domain DAGVTQSPTHLIKTRGQQVTLRCSPKSGHDTVSWYQQALGQGPQFIFQYYEEEERQRGNFPDRFSGHQFPNYSSELNVNALLLGDSALYLCASSLGIAVYNEQFFGPGTRLTVL.

The chain combines TRBV10-3 with TRBJ2-3, with TRBD2 matching 11 bases. The V segment lost 3 bases and the J segment 0 bases; nucleotides outside the gene matches: 8. The CDR3 is made up of 18 amino acids. Per germline, CDR1 ENHRY and CDR2 SYGVKD. Here the CDR3 reads CAISEGLAGGTSTDTQYF. CDR3 nucleotide sequence: TGTGCCATCAGTGAAGGGCTAGCGGGAGGTACTAGCACAGATACGCAGTATTTT.

CDR3 region: CASSYSIVTYTGELFF. The CDR3 bases are TGTGCCAGCAGTTACTCGATAGTTACCTACACCGGGGAGCTGTTTTTT. V and J are TRBV6-5 and TRBJ2-2; D is uncertain. V shed 0 bases and J shed 3 bases, with 11 bases lying between them. The CDR3 is 16 residues long. Germline-derived CDR1 and CDR2 are MNHEY and SVGAGI.

In its sample, this clone was seen a few times. This chain joins TRBV19 and TRBJ2-1; D is ambiguous. V was cut by 2 bases and J by 4 bases, with 9 bases left in between. Germline lookup yields CDR1 LNHDA and CDR2 SQIVND (reference sequence). The CDR3 totals 14 residues. As DNA, the CDR3 is TGTGCCAGTAGTATACGAGGCCCATACAATGAGCAGTTCTTC. It codes for CASSIRGPYNEQFF.

The chain recombines TRBV6-1 with TRBJ1-5, with D perhaps TRBD1 (6 bases). This CDR3 region has 14 residues. Germline V gene lookup returns CDR1 MNHNS and CDR2 SASEGT. V lost 5 bases, J lost 3 bases, and 11 bases lay in between. As DNA, the CDR3 is TGTGCCAGCAGTACGGACAGTTTCAATCAGCCCCAGCATTTT. Amino acid sequence: CASSTDSFNQPQHF.

The genes are TRBV5-5 and TRBJ2-1; 10 positions agree with TRBD2. Trimming at V came to 5 bases and at J to 6 bases, leaving 8 bases not matched to a gene. Germline values: CDR1 SGHKS, CDR2 YYEKEE (reference sequence). The CDR3 spans 15 residues. Written as DNA, the CDR3 is TGTGCCAGCAGTTCGAGATGGACTAGCGGCAATGAGCAGTTCTTC. It is translated as CASSSRWTSGNEQFF.

V and J are TRBV15 and TRBJ1-1, with no clear D. Looked up from germline, CDR1 is LNHNV and CDR2 is YYDKDF (reference sequence). V lost 0 bases and J 6 bases, leaving 17 bases between the germline ends. The CDR3 loop spans 16 amino acids. This chain's CDR3 is CATSRDLGAGKAEAFF. The CDR3 nucleotides read TGTGCCACCAGCAGAGATCTTGGCGCGGGGAAGGCTGAAGCTTTCTTT.

V is TRBV6-6 and J is TRBJ2-1, with 9 bases that match TRBD1. Germline V gene lookup returns CDR1 MNHNY and CDR2 SVGAGI (reference sequence). This CDR3 contains 14 residues. The V gene end was trimmed by 9 bases and the J gene end by 4 bases; junction bases not matched to a gene: 7. CDR3 in amino acids: CASKQGAGYNEQFF. CDR3 in DNA: TGTGCCAGTAAACAGGGGGCTGGGTACAATGAGCAGTTCTTC.